This T cell receptor beta chain was recovered during a study of T cell changes during pregnancy in multiple sclerosis. TCRdb keeps only in-frame clones here, not all; method: immunoSEQ multiplex PCR. The data show tens of thousands of clones, around nine tenths seen once. This clone was detected once. This CDR3 spans 13 amino acids. Germline V CDR1 and CDR2: SNHLY, FYNNEI. The V end was cut by 4 bases, the J end by 4 bases, with 11 bases between. The receptor was derived from a female donor with multiple sclerosis, enrolled in a pregnancy study. The chain is built from TRBV2 and TRBJ2-7; D not resolved. The sequences come from CD8+ T cells from peripheral blood mononuclear cells, collected before pregnancy. The CDR3 reads CASSVTARYEQYF. The CDR3 DNA follows: TGTGCCAGCAGTGTGACGGCGCGGTACGAGCAGTACTTC. Together with reference TRBV2 and TRBJ2-7, the CDR3 gives the full variable domain: EPEVTQTPSHQVTQMGQEVILRCVPISNHLYFYWYRQILGQKVEFLVSFYNNEISEKSEIFDDQFSVERPDGSNFTLKIRSTKLEDSAMYFCASSVTARYEQYFGPGTRLTVT.